This note documents a single TCR beta chain sequence. The sample belongs to a study of blood T cell repertoires in COVID-19. Study as a whole: From the United States, Italy and Spain came samples of acute and convalescent COVID-19. The analysed material was cDNA or gDNA that came from T cells, B-cell-depleted T cells, or PBMCs.

Trimming pared 6 bases from V and 5 bases from J, leaving 13 bases between. The CDR3 consists of 13 residues. In germline, CDR1 is LNHDA, CDR2 SQIVND (reference sequence). Authors' processing steps: Using reference gene primer amplification, nucleated cell counts were estimated. Here immunoSEQ multiplex PCR was the method, and the copy in TCRdb shows in-frame clones only, minus some. The V and J calls and clone size are taken from that table; D and trimming were inferred from the DNA. Here the sample spans 250,000 to 350,000 clones, approximately 87% being singletons. The clonotype comes from a woman between 50 and 59 years old who had recovered from COVID-19. The chain has TRBV19 and TRBJ1-2; D is perhaps TRBD1 (6 bases). Sequencing was performed on peripheral blood. CDR3 DNA: TGTGCCAGTAGCCGCCGGGGGGCTTATGGCTACACCTTC. It codes for CASSRRGAYGYTF.